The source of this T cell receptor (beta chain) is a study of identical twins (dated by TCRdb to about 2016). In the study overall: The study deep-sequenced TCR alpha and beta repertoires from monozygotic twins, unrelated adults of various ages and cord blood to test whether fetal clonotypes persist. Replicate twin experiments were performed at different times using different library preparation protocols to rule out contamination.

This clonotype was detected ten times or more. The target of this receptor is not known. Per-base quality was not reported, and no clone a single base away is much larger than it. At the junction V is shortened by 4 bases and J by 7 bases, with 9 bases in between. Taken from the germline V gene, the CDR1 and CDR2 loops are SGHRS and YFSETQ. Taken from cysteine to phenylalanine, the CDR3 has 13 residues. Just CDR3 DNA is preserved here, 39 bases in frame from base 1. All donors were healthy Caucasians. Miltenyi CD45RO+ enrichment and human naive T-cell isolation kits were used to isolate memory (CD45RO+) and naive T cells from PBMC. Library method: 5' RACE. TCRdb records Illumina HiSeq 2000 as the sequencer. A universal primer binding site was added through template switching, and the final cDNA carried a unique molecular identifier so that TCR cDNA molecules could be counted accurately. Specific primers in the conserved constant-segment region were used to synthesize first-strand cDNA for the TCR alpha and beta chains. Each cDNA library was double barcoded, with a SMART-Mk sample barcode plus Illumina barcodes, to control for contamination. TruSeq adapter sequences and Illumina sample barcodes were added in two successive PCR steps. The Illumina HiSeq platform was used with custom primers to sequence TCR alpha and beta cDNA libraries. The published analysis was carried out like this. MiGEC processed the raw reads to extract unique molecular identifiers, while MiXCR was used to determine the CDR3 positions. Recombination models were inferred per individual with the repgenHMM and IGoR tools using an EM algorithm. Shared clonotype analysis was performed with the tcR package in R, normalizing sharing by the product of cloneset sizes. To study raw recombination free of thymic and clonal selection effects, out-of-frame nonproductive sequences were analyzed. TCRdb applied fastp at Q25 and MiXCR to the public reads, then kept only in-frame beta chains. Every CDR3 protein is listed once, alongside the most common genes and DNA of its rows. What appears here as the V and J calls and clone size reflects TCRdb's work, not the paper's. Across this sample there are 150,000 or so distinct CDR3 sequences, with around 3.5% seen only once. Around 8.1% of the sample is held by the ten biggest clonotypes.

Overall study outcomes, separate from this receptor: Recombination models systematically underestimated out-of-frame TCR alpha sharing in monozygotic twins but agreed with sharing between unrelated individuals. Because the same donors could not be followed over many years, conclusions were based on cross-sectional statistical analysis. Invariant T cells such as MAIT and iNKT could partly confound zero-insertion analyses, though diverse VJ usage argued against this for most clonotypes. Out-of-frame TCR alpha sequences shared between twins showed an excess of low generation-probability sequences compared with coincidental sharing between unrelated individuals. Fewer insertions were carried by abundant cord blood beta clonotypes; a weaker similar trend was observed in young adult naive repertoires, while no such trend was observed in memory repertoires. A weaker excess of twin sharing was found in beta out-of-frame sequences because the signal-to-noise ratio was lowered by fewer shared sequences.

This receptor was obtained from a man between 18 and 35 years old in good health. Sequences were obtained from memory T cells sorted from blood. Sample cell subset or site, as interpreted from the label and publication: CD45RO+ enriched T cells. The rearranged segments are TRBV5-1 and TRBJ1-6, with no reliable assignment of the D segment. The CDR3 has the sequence CASSATDNSPLHF. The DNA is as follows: TGCGCCAGCAGCGCCACAGACAATTCACCCCTCCACTTT.